The T cell receptor (beta chain) described here comes from a study of T cell responses to AZD1222 COVID-19 vaccine. Germline V gives CDR1 LNHDA, CDR2 SQIVND (reference sequence). V gave up 4 bases and J gave up 5 bases; unmatched junction bases: 10. The CDR3 runs 15 residues. Using immunoSEQ multiplex PCR, the repertoire was profiled, and TCRdb retains in-frame clones only, with some absent. The sample yields over 100,000 clones, 86% seen once. Overall study findings and caveats: The donor group comprised mostly white British people and more females; the analysis possibly underestimated clonal diversity.

Remarks on this clone: What it binds is unknown.

The material was peripheral blood, obtained on day 0 of AZD1222 vaccination. The sequence was collected from an adult in good health. This chain connects TRBV19 to TRBJ1-1; 7 bases are a match to TRBD1. CDR3 sequence reads: CASSRQQGLRTEAFF. The CDR3 coding sequence is TGTGCCAGTAGTAGACAACAGGGGCTAAGGACTGAAGCTTTCTTT. The full variable domain, its missing parts supplied by reference TRBV19 and TRBJ1-1, is DGGITQSPKYLFRKEGQNVTLSCEQNLNHDAMYWYRQDPGQGLRLIYYSQIVNDFQKGDIAEGYSVSREKKESFPLTVTSAQKNPTAFYLCASSRQQGLRTEAFFGQGTRLTVV.